This T cell receptor (beta chain) is drawn from a study of blood T cell repertoires in COVID-19. Turning to the study itself: COVID-19 samples from acute and convalescent phases originated in the United States, Italy and Spain. PBMCs, B-cell-depleted T cells, or T cells provided the cDNA or gDNA that made up the material.

CDR3 length: 15 amino acids. The germline gives CDR1 SGHDT, CDR2 YYEEEE. Trimming pared 2 bases from V and 1 base from J, leaving 12 bases between. Study processing details: Nucleated cell counts were estimated from reference gene primer amplification. Using immunoSEQ multiplex PCR, the repertoire was profiled, and TCRdb retains in-frame clones only, with some absent. V and J calls plus clone size are reproduced from that table; the DNA served to infer D and trimming. The repertoire consists of about 35,000 clones, with approximately 91% occurring once and the leading ten covering over 2%. This clone turned up a few times.

The V call is TRBV5-6, the J call TRBJ1-1; tentatively, D is TRBD1 (5 bases). Sequenced material: peripheral blood. The clonotype was recovered from a man aged 50-59 years with active COVID-19. The CDR3 DNA reads TGTGCCAGCAGCTTCTCCAGGGTAAGGAACACTGAAGCTTTCTTT. It encodes CASSFSRVRNTEAFF.